Shown below are 4 T cell receptor beta chains from a single sample sequenced in a study of blood T cell repertoires in COVID-19. TCRdb's table, derived via immunoSEQ multiplex PCR, lists solely in-frame clones and lacks some. The sample records hundreds of thousands of clones, around 91% being singletons. Sequencing input: peripheral blood. These receptors originate from a woman aged 55 to 70 with acute or convalescent COVID-19.

This sequence joins TRBV28 and TRBJ2-7; maybe TRBD1 (6 bases). This CDR3 region has 16 residues. Germline V lookup: CDR1 MDHEN, CDR2 SYDVKM. V gave up 3 bases and J gave up 3 bases, with 18 bases separating them. CDR3 sequence: CASSFSFLAGVYEQYF. The CDR3 bases are TGTGCCAGCAGTTTCTCCTTCTTAGCAGGGGTCTACGAGCAGTACTTC.

The V and J genes are TRBV10-3 and TRBJ2-3; 12 positions agree with TRBD2. The CDR3 contains 15 residues. V lost 6 bases to trimming and J lost 0 bases; unmatched junction nucleotides: 1. Per germline, CDR1 ENHRY and CDR2 SYGVKD. The CDR3 nucleotides are TGTGCCATCAGGGGGACTAGCGGGAGCACAGATACGCAGTATTTT. This gives the protein CAIRGTSGSTDTQYF.

CDR3 DNA sequence: TGTGCCAGCAGCATGGGGCCAGTCGGCTACAATGAGCAGTTCTTC. It is translated as CASSMGPVGYNEQFF. The rearrangement uses TRBV6-2 or TRBV6-3 and TRBJ2-1; a weak D match, TRBD1 (5 bases). Germline V gene data show CDR1 as MNHEY and CDR2 as SVGEGT. The CDR3 contains 15 residues. Trimming left V 6 bases short and J 3 bases short, with 15 bases between.

CDR3 loop: CASSFGVAGEETQYF. For the CDR3, the DNA is TGTGCCAGCAGCTTCGGGGTAGCGGGAGAAGAGACCCAGTACTTC. The rearrangement links TRBV7-3 to TRBJ2-5, with 9 bases identical to TRBD2. The V gene's germline CDR1 is SGHTA and CDR2 FQGTGA. The V segment lost 3 bases and the J segment 3 bases; nucleotides outside the gene matches: 5. The CDR3 runs 15 residues.